Shown below are 2 T cell receptor beta chains from a single sample sequenced in a study of persistence of HIV-infected CD4 T cells. This was the immunoSEQ version 4 assay in survey mode. The repertoire was sequenced with immunoSEQ multiplex PCR; TCRdb's copy has only in-frame clones and lacks some. The table records about 46,000 clones, around 89% of them present only once. This nonspecific control used anti-CD3/anti-CD28 bead stimulation of CD4+ T cells. Sorting selected CD4+ T cells upregulating both CD40 ligand and CD69. These TCRs' antigens remain unknown. Specimen: CD4+ T cells sorted from PBMCs after approximately 19-hour stimulation, collected from a patient who received antiretroviral therapy. The receptor set was obtained from an adult woman with HIV who was CMV-seropositive.

The chain uses TRBV5-4 and TRBJ2-6, with TRBD2 matching over 13 bases. Germline V CDR1 and CDR2: SGHNT, YYREEE (reference sequence). This CDR3 comprises 18 residues. Losses at the gene ends were 4 bases for V and 3 bases for J; bases not matched to a gene: 7. CDR3 DNA: TGTGCCAGCAGCCTCGATGGACTAGCGGGAGTTGGGGCCAACGTCCTGACTTTC. It yields the protein CASSLDGLAGVGANVLTF.

The chain has TRBV2 and TRBJ2-1; 12 bases match TRBD1. Germline V gene lookup returns CDR1 SNHLY and CDR2 FYNNEI. With 5 bases clipped from V and 7 bases from J, the junction kept 12 bases outside the gene matches. There are 17 residues in the CDR3. CDR3 coding DNA: TGTGCCAGCAGTTCATTAACCGGGACAGGGGGCTGGAATGAGCAGTTCTTC. Amino acids: CASSSLTGTGGWNEQFF.